This T cell receptor beta chain is drawn from a study of T cell responses to AZD1222 COVID-19 vaccine. Germline values: CDR1 SEHNR, CDR2 FQNEAQ (reference sequence). The CDR3 runs to 12 residues. The germline V and J ends were trimmed by 5 bases and 3 bases, with 7 bases remaining between them. Here immunoSEQ multiplex PCR was the method, and the copy in TCRdb shows in-frame clones only, minus some. The data contain 80,000 to 95,000 clones, roughly 90% of them singletons. V usage is TRBV7-9 and J usage is TRBJ1-2, with D unresolved. The input for sequencing was peripheral blood, taken on day 0 of MenACWY control vaccination. This TCR came from an adult in good health. The CDR3 loop reads CASSDYDYGYTF. The CDR3 bases are TGTGCCAGCAGCGATTATGACTATGGCTACACCTTC.